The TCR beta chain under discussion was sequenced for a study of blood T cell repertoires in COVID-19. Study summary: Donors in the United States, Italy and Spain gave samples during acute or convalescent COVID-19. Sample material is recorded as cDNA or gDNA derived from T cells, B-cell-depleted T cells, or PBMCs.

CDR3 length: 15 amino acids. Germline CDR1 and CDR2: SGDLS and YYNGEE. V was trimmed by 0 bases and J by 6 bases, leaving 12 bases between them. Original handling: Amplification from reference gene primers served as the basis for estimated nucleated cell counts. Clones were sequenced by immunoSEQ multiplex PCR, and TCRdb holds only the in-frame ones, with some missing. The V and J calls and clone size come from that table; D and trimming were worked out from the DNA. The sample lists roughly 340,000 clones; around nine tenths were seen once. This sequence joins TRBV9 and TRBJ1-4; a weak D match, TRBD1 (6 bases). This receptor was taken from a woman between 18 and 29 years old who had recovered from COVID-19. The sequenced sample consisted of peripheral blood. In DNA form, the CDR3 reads TGTGCCAGCAGCGTAGAGGACAGCGGACATGAAAAACTGTTTTTT. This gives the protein CASSVEDSGHEKLFF.